The entry that follows covers one TCR beta chain sequence. What it recognizes is unknown. Only in-frame clones appear in the TCRdb table, and some are missing; sequencing was by immunoSEQ multiplex PCR. The sample lists tens of thousands of clones; 83% were seen once. Trimming took 6 bases from V and 6 from J, leaving 12 bases between them. Germline loops: CDR1 MGHDK, CDR2 SYGVNS. The CDR3 runs to 12 residues. This sample was taken from a study of T cell responses to AZD1222 COVID-19 vaccine. Notes on the study in general: Seropositivity was recorded at baseline in only a handful of AZD1222 recipients. Breadth and depth of Spike-specific TCRs rose after two AZD1222 doses. Donors skewed white British and female; clonal diversity was possibly underestimated.

This chain connects TRBV25-1 to TRBJ2-7; a possible D gene is TRBD1 (6 bases). This sequence originates from an adult who received the AZD1222 COVID-19 vaccine. The sample in question was peripheral blood, obtained 28 days after the second AZD1222 dose. CDR3 residues: CASSEQGSEQYF. CDR3 bases: TGTGCCAGCAGCGAACAGGGATCCGAGCAGTACTTC.